This TCR beta chain was recorded in a study of blood T cells in healthy people across ages. Using a J-beta primer mix together with a sample-barcoded 5' primer, a second PCR was run for about 6 to 11 cycles. Every cDNA molecule carried a tag from a template-switch adaptor bearing 12 random nucleotides. TCRdb processed the 5' RACE reads anew with MiXCR; each CDR3 protein has one entry. Of 800,000 to 950,000 distinct CDR3 sequences listed, about 48% were seen once; the top ten hold roughly 12%. Donors were healthy Caucasian individuals from Russia aged roughly 6 to 95. Total RNA extracted from each sample amounted to at least 5 micrograms. The sequence came from a man between 25 and 39 years old in good health. The sample was blood.

The CDR3 is CASSSLQGSRPSYGYTF. The CDR3 bases are TGTGCCAGCAGTTCCCTTCAGGGCAGTCGACCCTCTTATGGCTACACCTTC. This chain joins TRBV28 and TRBJ1-2; perhaps TRBD1 as D (5 bases). Looked up from germline, CDR1 is MDHEN and CDR2 is SYDVKM. V was trimmed by 4 bases and J by 5 bases, leaving 23 bases between them. The CDR3 spans 17 residues.